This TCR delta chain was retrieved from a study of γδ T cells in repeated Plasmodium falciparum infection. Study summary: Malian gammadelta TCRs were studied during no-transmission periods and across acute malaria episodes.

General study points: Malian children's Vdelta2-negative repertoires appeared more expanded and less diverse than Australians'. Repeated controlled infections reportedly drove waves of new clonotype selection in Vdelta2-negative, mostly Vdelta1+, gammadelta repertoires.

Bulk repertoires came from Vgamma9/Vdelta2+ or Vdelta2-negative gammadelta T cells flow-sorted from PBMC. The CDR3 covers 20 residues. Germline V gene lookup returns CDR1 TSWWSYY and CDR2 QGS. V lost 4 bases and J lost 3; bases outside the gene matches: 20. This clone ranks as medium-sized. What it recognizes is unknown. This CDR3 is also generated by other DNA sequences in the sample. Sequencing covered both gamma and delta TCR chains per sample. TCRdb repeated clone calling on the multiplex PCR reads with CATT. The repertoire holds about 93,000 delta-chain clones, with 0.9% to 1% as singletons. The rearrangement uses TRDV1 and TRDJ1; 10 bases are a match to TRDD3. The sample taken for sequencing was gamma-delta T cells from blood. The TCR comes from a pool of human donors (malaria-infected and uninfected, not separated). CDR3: CALGGAHGLGDTRGADKLIF. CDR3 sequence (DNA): TGTGCTCTTGGGGGAGCCCATGGGTTGGGGGATACAAGAGGTGCCGATAAACTCATCTTT.